This entry lists 15 T cell receptor beta chains sequenced from one sample in a study of blood T cell repertoires in COVID-19. Data came from immunoSEQ multiplex PCR; TCRdb stores just in-frame clones and leaves some out. The sample contains 250,000 or so clones, approximately 86% of which appear only once. Sequenced: peripheral blood. The receptor set was obtained from a man between 35 and 55 years old with active or convalescent COVID-19.

J is TRBJ2-1 and V is TRBV6-6, with D possibly being TRBD1 (5 bases). With 4 bases removed from V and 7 bases from J, the gap between germline ends came to 11 bases. The CDR3 is 13 amino acids. The germline gives CDR1 MNHNY, CDR2 SVGAGI (reference sequence). CDR3 amino acids: CASSSKGLNEQFF. CDR3 in DNA: TGTGCCAGCAGTTCTAAGGGGCTTAATGAGCAGTTCTTC.

This clone was counted a few times. The DNA of the CDR3 is TGCGCCAGCAGCCGGACGGACAGGCGTAGCTCCTACGAGCAGTACTTC. This translates into CASSRTDRRSSYEQYF. The gene calls are TRBV4-1 and TRBJ2-7; 7 bases match TRBD1. Germline loops: CDR1 MGHRA, CDR2 YSYEKL. This CDR3 comprises 16 residues. J was trimmed by 0 bases and V by 4 bases; bases with no gene match: 9.

The V gene is TRBV5-1, the J gene TRBJ2-5; the match to TRBD1 covers 8 bases. Germline values: CDR1 SGHRS, CDR2 YFSETQ. The V gene end was trimmed by 3 bases and the J gene end by 4 bases; junction bases not matched to a gene: 5. The CDR3 is 14 amino acids. The CDR3 here is CASSYGQGRETQYF. The CDR3 DNA sequence: TGCGCCAGCAGCTACGGACAGGGCAGAGAGACCCAGTACTTC.

The rearrangement uses TRBV27 and TRBJ2-2; 12 bases are shared with TRBD2. There are 19 residues in the CDR3. The germline V gene encodes CDR1 MNHEY and CDR2 SMNVEV (reference sequence). Losses at the gene ends were 7 bases for V and 0 bases for J; bases not matched to a gene: 12. The DNA of the CDR3 is TGTGCCAGCACATCCCGACTAGCGGGAGAGAGCGCGAACACCGGGGAGCTGTTTTTT. It is translated as CASTSRLAGESANTGELFF.

The table lists this clone with a few counts. V usage is TRBV13 and J usage is TRBJ1-6; TRBD1 matches at 7 bases. V shed 6 bases and J 7 bases; nucleotides not matched to a gene: 9. The CDR3 is made up of 15 amino acids. Germline CDR1 reads PRHDT; CDR2 reads FYEKMQ (reference sequence). The CDR3 reads CASSYNRDRNSPLHF. The DNA for the CDR3 is TGTGCCAGCAGTTACAACCGGGACAGAAATTCACCCCTCCACTTT.

This chain connects TRBV12-5 to TRBJ2-6; D may be TRBD1 (6 bases). The V end was cut by 4 bases, the J end by 1 base, with 17 bases between. The CDR3 is 18 amino acids. The germline V gene encodes CDR1 LGHNT and CDR2 FRNRAP. CDR3 DNA: TGTGCTAGTGGTTCGTCGACAGGAGGAGTTTCTGGGGCCAACGTCCTGACTTTC. As protein: CASGSSTGGVSGANVLTF.

The chain recombines TRBV7-6 with TRBJ2-5; possibly TRBD1 for D (5 bases). Trimming pared 5 bases from V and 1 base from J, leaving 5 bases between. CDR1 is SGHVS and CDR2 is FNYEAQ in the germline V gene. This CDR3 contains 12 residues. The CDR3 is CASSQGQETQYF. The CDR3 DNA is TGTGCCAGCAGCCAGGGCCAAGAGACCCAGTACTTC.

CDR3 residues: CASSLENRGRTEAFF. The CDR3, as DNA: TGTGCCAGCAGCTTAGAAAACAGGGGAAGGACTGAAGCTTTCTTT. This sequence joins TRBV11-3 and TRBJ1-1; 7 nucleotides match TRBD1. Trimming took 0 bases from V and 5 from J; bases not matched to a gene: 6. The CDR3 consists of 15 residues. Germline values: CDR1 SGHNT, CDR2 YENEEA.

This clone was seen only a few times. The chain employs TRBV27 and TRBJ2-1; 12 nucleotides align to TRBD2. In germline, CDR1 is MNHEY, CDR2 SMNVEV (reference sequence). Trimming at V came to 5 bases and at J to 1 base, leaving 9 bases not matched to a gene. There are 18 residues in the CDR3. The CDR3 DNA reads as TGTGCCAGCAGTCCCTCCCTAGCGGGGGGGCGGTCCTACAATGAGCAGTTCTTC. Protein sequence: CASSPSLAGGRSYNEQFF.

This chain uses TRBV5-4 with TRBJ2-7; 9 nucleotides agree with TRBD2. The germline V gene encodes CDR1 SGHNT and CDR2 YYREEE (reference sequence). This CDR3 has 14 amino acids. V trimming: 4 bases; J trimming: 6 bases; junction bases outside the gene matches: 8. CDR3 residues: CASSLSGRRSEQYF. As DNA, the CDR3 is TGTGCCAGCAGCCTGAGCGGGAGGCGGAGCGAGCAGTACTTC.

J is TRBJ1-4 and V is TRBV9; 7 bases are shared with TRBD1. CDR1 SGDLS and CDR2 YYNGEE come from the germline V gene. The CDR3 contains 15 residues. V shed 4 bases and J 5 bases; nucleotides not matched to a gene: 8. CDR3 nucleotides: TGTGCCAGCAGCACCTGGACAGGCGAGAATGAAAAACTGTTTTTT. Amino acid sequence: CASSTWTGENEKLFF.

The chain carries TRBV5-5 and TRBJ1-1, with unresolved D. CDR1 and CDR2 (germline): SGHKS, YYEKEE (reference sequence). The CDR3 length is 14 residues. The ends were cut back, 2 bases at V and 4 bases at J, with 12 bases in the middle. This chain's CDR3 is CASSFGRVSTEAFF. DNA for the CDR3: TGTGCCAGCAGCTTTGGGAGGGTCAGCACTGAAGCTTTCTTT.

This clone was seen a handful of times. The chain has TRBV7-7 and TRBJ2-2; 15 positions match TRBD2. The CDR3 covers 15 residues. V was pared by 4 bases and J by 6 bases, with 0 bases of the junction left unmatched. Per germline, CDR1 SSHAT and CDR2 FNYEAQ (reference sequence). The CDR3 nucleotides are TGTGCCAGCAGCTGGACTAGCGGGGGGGCCGGGGAGCTGTTTTTT. Its translation is CASSWTSGGAGELFF.

V and J are TRBV6-5 and TRBJ1-5; possibly TRBD1 for D (5 bases). Trimming pared 6 bases from V and 3 bases from J, leaving 15 bases between. This CDR3 has 15 amino acids. Germline V CDR1 and CDR2: MNHEY, SVGAGI. Here the CDR3 DNA reads TGTGCCAGCAGGACAATCGACAGAGACAATCAGCCCCAGCATTTT. This codes for CASRTIDRDNQPQHF.

The chain has TRBV7-2 and TRBJ2-5; weak D call: TRBD1 (5 bases). The CDR3 sequence is 16 residues long. The germline V gene encodes CDR1 SGHTA and CDR2 FQGNSA. Trimming removed 6 bases from V and 4 bases from J, with 21 bases in between. The CDR3 is CASRLSSIVGLETQYF. The CDR3 coding sequence is TGTGCCAGCAGGCTAAGCTCCATCGTGGGGCTAGAGACCCAGTACTTC. Full variable domain (rest looked up from reference TRBV7-2 and TRBJ2-5): GAGVSQSPSNKVTEKGKDVELRCDPISGHTALYWYRQSLGQGLEFLIYFQGNSAPDKSGLPSDRFSAERTGGSVSTLTIQRTQQEDSAVYLCASRLSSIVGLETQYFGPGTRLLVL.